Listed below are T cell receptor beta chains from one sample, sequenced in a study of shared clonotypes between healthy human individuals. Profiled with immunoSEQ multiplex PCR; TCRdb holds only in-frame clones, not every one. The table lists roughly 2.5 million clones, just over 90% of them singletons, with more than 0.12% in the top ten. The sequenced sample was naive CD4+ T cells sorted from blood. The receptors originated from a man aged 18 to 35 in good health. Each CDR3 is given without its conserved first and last residue. The D gene is left open where the match is weak. Part of the rows lack a size; the others show once, few, many or a class for expanded clones.

len | d_gene | abundance | j_gene | v_gene | CDR3aa
13 | TRBD1 | - | TRBJ1-1 | TRBV9 | ASSGRTGLNTEAF
12 | - | - | TRBJ1-1 | TRBV5-1 | ASSLGGMNTEAF
12 | - | - | TRBJ1-5 | TRBV18 | ASSPSGGNQPQH
11 | TRBD2 | - | TRBJ2-3 | TRBV29-1 | SVDTSGIDTQY
11 | - | - | TRBJ1-2 | TRBV5-1 | ASSEQGDYGYT
11 | - | - | TRBJ1-1 | TRBV11-3 | ATEWRVNTEAF
12 | - | - | TRBJ2-7 | TRBV28 | ASSGRVPAYEQY
13 | - | - | TRBJ2-2 | TRBV5-4 | ASSLDGSWTGELF
13 | TRBD2 | - | TRBJ2-1 | TRBV6-5 | ASSPRLAPWNEQF
12 | - | - | TRBJ2-2 | TRBV6-1 | ASMGLTHTGELF
13 | - | - | TRBJ2-1 | TRBV27 | ASSSYRIGYNEQF
12 | TRBD1 | - | TRBJ2-1 | TRBV5-1 | ASSLRDRENEQF
9 | - | - | TRBJ2-1 | TRBV18 | ASSTGNEQF
11 | TRBD1 | - | TRBJ1-1 | TRBV10-3 | AISGRQGPEAF
14 | TRBD2 | once | TRBJ2-1 | TRBV18 | ASSPPLAGVNHEQF
12 | - | - | TRBJ2-1 | TRBV2 | ASSEVGAYNEQF
13 | TRBD2 | - | TRBJ2-7 | TRBV6-5 | ASSLTSGPSYEQY
14 | TRBD1 | - | TRBJ1-3 | TRBV28 | ASSSPGTGSRNTIY
11 | - | - | TRBJ2-7 | TRBV5-6 | ASSLVHLYEQY
13 | - | - | TRBJ1-4 | TRBV9 | ASSRLQGPYEKLF
11 | - | - | TRBJ2-2 | TRBV11-2 | ASSPKQDGELF
13 | - | - | TRBJ1-1 | TRBV5-4 | ASSLDTELNTEAF
9 | - | - | TRBJ2-1 | TRBV20-1 | SASRVPWWF
11 | - | - | TRBJ2-3 | TRBV11-3 | ASSLVGSDTQY
11 | TRBD1 | - | TRBJ2-7 | TRBV27 | ASSFDRGGEQY
13 | TRBD1 | once | TRBJ2-3 | TRBV7-2 | ASSQEGQGTDTQY
13 | TRBD1 | - | TRBJ1-1 | TRBV6-6 | ASRDRGRSDTEAF
13 | - | - | TRBJ1-2 | TRBV6-5 | ASRRDPYSNYGYT
13 | - | - | TRBJ1-2 | TRBV6-1 | ASSESGGNSGGYT
13 | - | - | TRBJ2-7 | TRBV6-1 | ASSPHGSSSYEQY
12 | TRBD2 | - | TRBJ2-2 | TRBV29-1 | SARTSGSSGELF
11 | - | once | TRBJ1-2 | TRBV27 | ASSFREASGYT
12 | - | - | TRBJ1-2 | TRBV7-2 | ASSPRQVSYGYT
13 | - | - | - | TRBV7-9 | ASSWNKGSSYEQY
13 | - | - | TRBJ2-7 | TRBV28 | ASSGPVLLTYEQY
12 | TRBD2 | - | TRBJ2-3 | TRBV25-1 | ASRGSGRTDTQY
10 | - | - | TRBJ1-2 | TRBV11-2 | ASSSEGYGYT
15 | - | - | TRBJ2-3 | TRBV5-7 | ASSLVGGGRSTDTQY
14 | - | - | TRBJ2-2 | TRBV28 | ASRAQGIGNTGELF
12 | - | once | TRBJ1-5 | TRBV19 | ASSVTGSNQPQH
13 | TRBD2 | - | TRBJ2-3 | TRBV4-1 | ASSRGLAGTDTQY
12 | TRBD1 | - | TRBJ1-5 | TRBV6-5 | ASRTGGFNQPQH